The next 4 T cell receptor beta chains were all read from a single sample in a study of regulatory dendritic cells for organ transplantation (dated by TCRdb to about 2017). These receptors' targets are unknown. Sorted T cell subsets were CFSE-labeled and co-cultured for 4 to 6 days with allogeneic regulatory or mature dendritic cells at a 1:10 DC:T ratio. The library was obtained by the immunoSEQ multiplex PCR assay. TCRdb carries this immuneACCESS record with in-frame sequences only. Its versions omit some clonotypes, under half of them owing to an unresolved V gene in the studies checked, with the rest unexplained. The sample includes approximately 12,000 clones, with nearly 90% observed a single time. The top ten hold around 0.22% of the sample. The specimen sequenced was naive CD8+ T cells from blood cultured with regulatory dendritic cells. The meaning of the sample's cell subset or site label: CD45RA+ naive T cells. The source of these receptors is a human donor in good health.

The J gene is TRBJ2-6, the V gene TRBV5-4; TRBD2 might be the D (6 bases). The CDR3 loop spans 19 amino acids. Trimming took 3 bases from V and 0 from J, leaving 19 bases between them. Germline V gene sequence: CDR1 SGHNT, CDR2 YYREEE (reference sequence). CDR3: CASSSGGLTPFSGANVLTF. In DNA, the CDR3 is TGTGCCAGCAGCTCAGGAGGACTAACACCATTCTCTGGGGCCAACGTCCTGACTTTC.

The DNA for the CDR3 is TGTGCCAGCAGCCCGGGACGGGGTTACGAGCAGTACTTC. Translation: CASSPGRGYEQYF. The V call is TRBV7-3, the J call TRBJ2-7; D may correspond to TRBD1 or TRBD2 (5 bases each). The CDR3 has 13 amino acids. Germline loops: CDR1 SGHTA, CDR2 FQGTGA. Deletions cut 5 bases from V and 4 bases from J, with 12 bases between.

The chain joins TRBV27 to TRBJ2-7; D may be TRBD2 (5 bases). This CDR3 is 13 amino acids long. CDR1 MNHEY and CDR2 SMNVEV come from the germline V gene (reference sequence). Trimming left V 8 bases short and J 2 bases short, with 13 bases between. The CDR3 here is CASHGGLTYEQYF. The CDR3, as DNA: TGTGCCAGCCACGGCGGGCTCACCTACGAGCAGTACTTC.

The chain employs TRBV13 and TRBJ2-7; a weak D match, TRBD2 (6 bases). CDR3 length: 16 amino acids. From germline, CDR1 is PRHDT and CDR2 FYEKMQ (reference sequence). V gave up 1 base and J gave up 0 bases, with 13 bases separating them. The CDR3 DNA is TGTGCCAGCAGCTTAGATGGGGGAGGAAGCTCCTACGAGCAGTACTTC. Translated: CASSLDGGGSSYEQYF.